This T cell receptor (beta chain) derives from a study of control samples from healthy donors and cancer patients. Data came from immunoSEQ multiplex PCR; TCRdb stores just in-frame clones and leaves some out. Seen here are approximately 130,000 clones, around 87% observed once, and the top ten hold around 3%. Trimming cost V 1 base and J 0 bases, with 7 bases left between them. This CDR3 contains 15 residues. The V gene's germline CDR1 is SGDLS and CDR2 YYNGEE. The TCR was taken from a man aged 55 to 70 in good health. The specimen was blood. This sequence joins TRBV9 and TRBJ1-4; D gene ambiguous. CDR3 amino acids: CASSVQAATNEKLFF. The CDR3 DNA reads as TGTGCCAGCAGCGTACAGGCCGCAACTAATGAAAAACTGTTTTTT.